The 31 T cell receptor beta chains listed next were all sequenced from one sample in a study of Graves' ophthalmopathy and Graves' hyperthyroidism. CDR3 regions of TCR beta were amplified from RNA transcripts. Amplification began with first-round RT-PCR using HTBI primers, then second-round multiplex PCR was performed. TCRdb re-derived calls from the multiplex PCR reads in MiXCR, one entry per CDR3 protein. The table includes about 740,000 distinct CDR3 sequences, roughly 40% detected once. The sample taken for sequencing was peripheral blood. These receptors came from an adult man with Graves' ophthalmopathy.

This clonotype was seen ten or more times. The genes are TRBV14 and TRBJ2-7; D uncertain. Germline lookup yields CDR1 SGHDN and CDR2 FVKESK. Trimming took 0 bases from V and 2 from J, leaving 8 bases between them. This CDR3 is built from 14 residues. CDR3 sequence reads: CASSQDGFTYEQYF. The CDR3 nucleotides read TGTGCCAGCAGCCAAGACGGGTTTACCTACGAGCAGTACTTC. Based on the CDR3 plus reference TRBV14 and TRBJ2-7, the full variable domain is EAGVTQFPSHSVIEKGQTVTLRCDPISGHDNLYWYRRVMGKEIKFLLHFVKESKQDESGMPNNRFLAERTGGTYSTLKVQPAELEDSGVYFCASSQDGFTYEQYFGPGTRLTVT.

The chain recombines TRBV6-1 with TRBJ2-7; weak D call: TRBD2 (6 bases). Trimming shortened V by 5 bases and J by 2 bases, and 19 bases separated the two germline ends. In germline, CDR1 is MNHNS, CDR2 SASEGT. The CDR3 is made up of 16 amino acids. DNA for the CDR3: TGTGCCAGCAGTAACGGGGTTGCGGGGACCACCTACGAGCAGTACTTC. Protein: CASSNGVAGTTYEQYF.

The rearrangement uses TRBV29-1 and TRBJ2-1, with D possibly TRBD2 on 5 matching bases. The CDR3 is 14 residues long. The V and J ends lost 8 bases and 0 bases respectively, with 14 bases between them. Germline-derived CDR1 and CDR2 are SQVTM and ANQGSEA. In DNA, the CDR3 is TGCAGCTTCAAGCGGAAGAGCTCCTACAATGAGCAGTTCTTC. Protein product: CSFKRKSSYNEQFF.

CDR3 sequence (DNA): TGCAGCGTTGATCCGTCCTATGAGCAGTTCTTC. Translated: CSVDPSYEQFF. The chain has TRBV29-1 and TRBJ2-1; no clear D. Trimming removed 3 bases at V and 8 bases at J, with 8 bases between. The CDR3 contains 11 residues. The V gene's germline CDR1 is SQVTM and CDR2 ANQGSEA.

The V call is TRBV7-3, the J call TRBJ2-3, with D uncertain. Trimming took 5 bases from V and 5 from J, leaving 14 bases between them. Germline values: CDR1 SGHTA, CDR2 FQGTGA. The CDR3 spans 14 residues. The CDR3 reads CASSQLGPRDTQYF. The DNA of the CDR3 is TGTGCCAGCAGCCAACTCGGACCGAGAGATACGCAGTATTTT.

The rearrangement joins TRBV7-2 to TRBJ1-6; D not resolved. This CDR3 spans 12 amino acids. Trimming took off 5 bases at V and 14 bases at J, with 13 bases between the two ends. Germline values: CDR1 SGHTA, CDR2 FQGNSA. The CDR3 loop reads CASSPRQSALHF. In nucleotides, the CDR3 is TGTGCCAGCAGCCCGAGACAATCAGCCCTCCACTTT. Full variable domain (rest looked up from reference TRBV7-2 and TRBJ1-6): GAGVSQSPSNKVTEKGKDVELRCDPISGHTALYWYRQSLGQGLEFLIYFQGNSAPDKSGLPSDRFSAERTGGSVSTLTIQRTQQEDSAVYLCASSPRQSALHFGNGTRLTVT.

The chain recombines TRBV10-2 with TRBJ1-1; D not certain. This CDR3 is built from 11 residues. The V gene's germline CDR1 is WSHSY and CDR2 SAAADI. The V and J ends lost 7 bases and 11 bases respectively, with 14 bases between them. The CDR3 region is CASIGLAGAFF. Written as DNA, the CDR3 is TGCGCCAGCATAGGACTAGCGGGGGCTTTCTTT.

This chain links TRBV11-2 with TRBJ2-7, with 9 bases identical to TRBD2. Trimming cost V 4 bases and J 5 bases; bases outside gene matches: 12. The CDR3 extends over 16 amino acids. The germline V gene has CDR1 SGHAT and CDR2 FQNNGV. CDR3 coding DNA: TGTGCCAGCAGCTCTTACGGGGCGGGAGGGCACCACGAGCAGTACTTC. Amino acids: CASSSYGAGGHHEQYF.

A remark on this clonotype: The junction departs from the called germline gene at one end, perhaps through a read error. The CDR3 nucleotides are TGTGCCATCAGCTCACGAGGGCCTCAAGAGACCCAGTACTTC. It is translated as CAISSRGPQETQYF. The rearrangement joins TRBV7-2 to TRBJ2-7, with D possibly being TRBD2 (5 bases). The DNA end is more similar to TRBJ2-5, so the J call may be wrong. This CDR3 spans 14 amino acids. Germline V gives CDR1 SGHTA, CDR2 FQGNSA.

This chain joins TRBV2 and TRBJ2-5, with D possibly being TRBD2 (5 bases). CDR1 is SNHLY and CDR2 is FYNNEI in the germline V gene. The CDR3 loop spans 14 amino acids. Trimming pared 5 bases from V and 4 bases from J, leaving 14 bases between. The CDR3 protein is CASSFLRAGETQYF. CDR3 bases: TGTGCCAGCAGTTTTTTGAGGGCAGGAGAGACCCAGTACTTC.

This clonotype was seen only a few times. The rearrangement uses TRBV5-1 and TRBJ2-2; 11 bases line up with TRBD2. This CDR3 contains 16 residues. Germline V lookup: CDR1 SGHRS, CDR2 YFSETQ. V was pared by 4 bases and J by 5 bases, with 7 bases of the junction left unmatched. The CDR3 nucleotides read TGCGCCAGCAGCCCCACTAGCGGGAGTTTGACCGGGGAGCTGTTTTTT. This translates into CASSPTSGSLTGELFF. Full variable domain (missing parts from reference TRBV5-1 and TRBJ2-2): KAGVTQTPRYLIKTRGQQVTLSCSPISGHRSVSWYQQTPGQGLQFLFEYFSETQRNKGNFPGRFSGRQFSNSRSEMNVSTLELGDSALYLCASSPTSGSLTGELFFGEGSRLTVL.

This clonotype was seen more than once but under ten times. The J gene is TRBJ1-5, the V gene TRBV24-1; perhaps TRBD1 as D (6 bases). Germline assignment: CDR1 KGHDR and CDR2 SFDVKD. With 11 bases removed from V and 6 bases from J, the gap between germline ends came to 16 bases. The CDR3 runs 13 residues. CDR3 DNA: TGTGCCAGCAAACAGGGTAGGAGTCAGCCCCAGCATTTT. This encodes CASKQGRSQPQHF.

The chain combines TRBV25-1 with TRBJ2-5; 9 bases are shared with TRBD2. The CDR3 has 16 amino acids. Losses at the gene ends were 5 bases for V and 6 bases for J; bases not matched to a gene: 13. Germline V lookup: CDR1 MGHDK, CDR2 SYGVNS. As DNA, the CDR3 is TGTGCCAGCAGTCTATCTCAAGTTAGCGGGAGCCAGACCCAGTACTTC. It is translated as CASSLSQVSGSQTQYF.

This rearrangement joins TRBV10-3 to TRBJ2-5; D uncertain. The CDR3 has 15 residues. Germline values: CDR1 ENHRY, CDR2 SYGVKD. V was cut by 10 bases and J by 2 bases, with 20 bases left in between. For the CDR3, the DNA is TGTGCCAGCAGCCAAGGTCGGTCGGAGCAAGAGACCCAGTACTTC. It yields the protein CASSQGRSEQETQYF.

This clonotype came up a few times. The gene calls are TRBV5-1 and TRBJ1-2, with 7 bases aligning to TRBD1. There are 15 residues in the CDR3. Germline V CDR1 and CDR2: SGHRS, YFSETQ. The trim removed 6 bases at V and 8 bases at J, leaving 16 bases unmatched. The CDR3 bases are TGCGCCAGCAAGTGGGCAGGGGGAGCGAGCTGGGGCTACACCTTC. It yields the protein CASKWAGGASWGYTF.

This chain links TRBV2 with TRBJ2-7, with 10 bases fitting TRBD1. Germline loops: CDR1 SNHLY, CDR2 FYNNEI. The junction had 12 bases not matched to a gene; V was cut back by 6 bases and J by 7 bases. This CDR3 has 15 residues. The CDR3 region has the DNA TGTGCCAGCAGCGCGGGACAGGGGCCCTCCCGGGAGCAGTACTTC. This encodes CASSAGQGPSREQYF.

Remarks on this clonotype: One base away lies a much larger clone, so this may be a sequencing read error. J is TRBJ1-2 and V is TRBV11-3, with D maybe TRBD1 (6 bases). CDR3 size: 15 residues. Per the germline V gene, CDR1 is SGHNT and CDR2 is YENEEA. CDR3 region: CASGLETTGMGGYTF. CDR3 in DNA: TGTGCCAGCGGCTTGGAAACCACAGGGATGGGAGGCTACACCTTC.

This chain joins TRBV2 and TRBJ2-5; perhaps TRBD2 as D (7 bases). Trimming left V 6 bases short and J 6 bases short, with 23 bases between. The CDR3 spans 16 residues. The V gene's germline CDR1 is SNHLY and CDR2 FYNNEI. As DNA, the CDR3 is TGTGCCAGCAGCCCGTGGGGGGGGGGCCGTTTGAAGACCCAGTACTTC. Its protein is CASSPWGGGRLKTQYF.

This clonotype was seen only a few times. This sequence joins TRBV7-3 and TRBJ2-7; TRBD1 aligns across 12 bases. Germline assignment: CDR1 SGHTA and CDR2 FQGTGA. The CDR3 length is 15 residues. V trimming: 5 bases; J trimming: 3 bases; junction bases outside the gene matches: 5. The CDR3 region has the DNA TGTGCCAGCAGCGTGGGGACAGGGGGCATCTACGAGCAGTACTTC. The encoded protein is CASSVGTGGIYEQYF.

This chain uses TRBV6-5 with TRBJ1-4; 10 bases match TRBD1. V lost 2 bases and J lost 7; bases outside the gene matches: 1. CDR1 is MNHEY, CDR2 SVGAGI, per germline. The CDR3 runs 14 residues. The CDR3 DNA reads as TGTGCCAGCAGTTACGGGACAGGGGCTGAAAAACTGTTTTTT. Amino acid sequence: CASSYGTGAEKLFF.

This clonotype was counted at least ten times. The rearrangement uses TRBV2 and TRBJ1-5, with a possible D match to TRBD1 (5 bases). The CDR3 sequence is 13 residues long. CDR1 is SNHLY and CDR2 is FYNNEI in the germline V gene. The V end was cut by 8 bases, the J end by 2 bases, with 10 bases between. The CDR3 reads CASQRGGNQPQHF. The CDR3 nucleotides read TGTGCCAGCCAGCGGGGGGGCAATCAGCCCCAGCATTTT. The full variable domain, rest sourced from reference TRBV2 and TRBJ1-5, is EPEVTQTPSHQVTQMGQEVILRCVPISNHLYFYWYRQILGQKVEFLVSFYNNEISEKSEIFDDQFSVERPDGSNFTLKIRSTKLEDSAMYFCASQRGGNQPQHFGDGTRLSIL.

DNA of the CDR3: TGCGCCAGCGGCGGGACTAGCCTGGACGAGCAGTACTTC. This sequence encodes CASGGTSLDEQYF. The chain links TRBV5-1 to TRBJ2-7; 9 positions match TRBD2. V dropped 7 bases and J dropped 5; count of bases not matched to a gene: 7. CDR1 and CDR2 from the germline V gene are SGHRS and YFSETQ. This CDR3 comprises 13 residues.

V gene TRBV25-1 combines with J gene TRBJ1-1, with 9 nucleotides matching TRBD1. With V trimmed by 5 bases and J by 10 bases, 11 bases remained unmatched. From germline, CDR1 is MGHDK and CDR2 SYGVNS. This CDR3 has 14 residues. The CDR3 region has the DNA TGTGCCAGCAGTAACTGGGACAGGGACGGTGGAGCTTTCTTT. This codes for CASSNWDRDGGAFF.

This clonotype was detected only a few times. The chain recombines TRBV6-5 with TRBJ1-6; TRBD1 matches 9 bases. Germline assignment: CDR1 MNHEY and CDR2 SVGAGI. The CDR3 has 15 amino acids. The J segment lost 7 bases and the V segment lost 7 bases, leaving 8 bases of the junction unmatched. CDR3 loop: CASTRRGTGNSPLHF. The CDR3 nucleotides are TGTGCCAGCACCAGACGGGGGACAGGGAATTCACCCCTCCACTTT.

The V call is TRBV11-2, the J call TRBJ1-3; D uncertain. The length of the CDR3 is 15 residues. CDR1 is SGHAT and CDR2 is FQNNGV in the germline V gene. V was cut by 0 bases and J by 4 bases, with 10 bases left in between. CDR3 sequence reads: CASSLEAVPGNTIYF. The CDR3 nucleotides read TGTGCCAGCAGCTTAGAGGCAGTCCCGGGAAACACCATATATTTT. Complete variable domain (other parts from reference TRBV11-2 and TRBJ1-3): EAGVAQSPRYKIIEKRQSVAFWCNPISGHATLYWYQQILGQGPKLLIQFQNNGVVDDSQLPKDRFSAERLKGVDSTLKIQPAKLEDSAVYLCASSLEAVPGNTIYFGEGSWLTVV.

There are a few counts of this clonotype. The CDR3 DNA is TGTGCCAGCAGCGGCGAGGGTAGGAACACTGAAGCTTTCTTT. It specifies CASSGEGRNTEAFF. The chain carries TRBV9 and TRBJ1-1; D is undetermined. Germline V gene data show CDR1 as SGDLS and CDR2 as YYNGEE. Trimming took 3 bases from V and 1 from J, leaving 10 bases between them. CDR3 length equals 14 residues.

In this sample, this clonotype turned up many times. The rearrangement links TRBV7-9 to TRBJ2-7; D may be TRBD1 (6 bases). Deletions cut 3 bases from V and 3 bases from J, with 15 bases between. The CDR3 contains 15 residues. The germline CDR1 and CDR2 sequences are SEHNR and FQNEAQ (reference sequence). CDR3 in DNA: TGTGCCAGCAGCTTGGGGGCCCAGCGCGGCTACGAGCAGTACTTC. This gives the protein CASSLGAQRGYEQYF.

There are many counts of this clonotype. The V call is TRBV29-1, the J call TRBJ2-7; D remains unclear. V was shortened by 7 bases and J by 0 bases, with 13 bases between the two germline ends. This CDR3 contains 13 residues. CDR1 and CDR2 (germline): SQVTM, ANQGSEA. The CDR3 loop is CSAAADSSYEQYF. The CDR3 bases are TGCAGCGCGGCGGCGGATAGCTCCTACGAGCAGTACTTC.

This chain connects TRBV5-1 to TRBJ2-7, with D possibly TRBD2 on 6 matching bases. The V gene's germline CDR1 is SGHRS and CDR2 YFSETQ. This CDR3 spans 12 amino acids. Trimming stripped 0 bases from V and 10 bases from J, with 11 bases between. CDR3 residues: CASSLDGSNQYF. The CDR3 nucleotides read TGCGCCAGCAGCTTGGACGGGAGCAATCAGTACTTC.

This clonotype appeared a few times. The chain carries TRBV19 and TRBJ1-2; D gene uncertain. CDR1 is LNHDA, CDR2 SQIVND, per germline (reference sequence). Deletions cut 3 bases from V and 2 bases from J, with 13 bases between. The CDR3 runs 15 residues. The DNA of the CDR3 is TGTGCCAGTAGTATTAGGGCGGGATGGAACTATGGCTACACCTTC. Protein sequence: CASSIRAGWNYGYTF. The entire variable domain, with the rest obtained from reference TRBV19 and TRBJ1-2, is as follows: DGGITQSPKYLFRKEGQNVTLSCEQNLNHDAMYWYRQDPGQGLRLIYYSQIVNDFQKGDIAEGYSVSREKKESFPLTVTSAQKNPTAFYLCASSIRAGWNYGYTFGSGTRLTVV.

This clonotype was seen ten or more times. The chain has TRBV29-1 and TRBJ2-7, with 7 positions matching TRBD1. CDR3 length: 15 amino acids. The V and J ends lost 1 base and 7 bases, in that order; junction bases with no gene match: 13. Germline assignment: CDR1 SQVTM and CDR2 ANQGSEA. The CDR3 region is CSVEGDRQGWREQYF. In DNA form, the CDR3 reads TGCAGCGTTGAAGGTGACCGACAGGGCTGGCGGGAGCAGTACTTC.